The entry below gives a single T cell receptor (beta chain) sequence along with its context. As yet, its antigen is unknown. UMI-labeled 5' RACE yielded the TRB cDNA libraries. Each CDR3 protein gets one entry in TCRdb, which reprocessed the 5' RACE reads and gives no DNA. Recorded for this sample: approximately 96,000 distinct CDR3 sequences. These data come from a study of CXCR3-negative and CXCR3-positive naive CD8 T cells. About the study: Per library, roughly 1.6 +/- 0.3 million reads; around 150 million TRB reads overall.

Each CD8+ T cell subset was flow-sorted in triplicate. Every sort contained 250,000 to 350,000 cells. General study results and limits: Upon cryopreservation, CXCR3 expression partially decreased, and most assays used fresh PBMCs. Naive subsets expressed similar surface CD5; TRB CDR3 features served to infer TCR strength. When CXCR3-positive naive cells were set against CXCR3-negative naive cells, the former had more hydrophobic TRB CDR3s.

CDR3 length: 18 amino acids. Germline CDR1 and CDR2: SGHVS and FQNEAQ. The V gene is TRBV7-8, the J gene TRBJ2-5; lacking DNA, the TRBD2 call made by TCRdb goes unchecked. This receptor was obtained from a human donor in good health. Some clones in this sample may be carry-over from other donors' samples. The material sequenced was naive CXCR3+ CD8+ T cells from blood. As for subset: CD45RO-CCR7+CD27+CD95- naive CD8+ T cells expressing CXCR3 (TNR3+). CDR3 residues: CASTAGTSGGAVGETQYF.